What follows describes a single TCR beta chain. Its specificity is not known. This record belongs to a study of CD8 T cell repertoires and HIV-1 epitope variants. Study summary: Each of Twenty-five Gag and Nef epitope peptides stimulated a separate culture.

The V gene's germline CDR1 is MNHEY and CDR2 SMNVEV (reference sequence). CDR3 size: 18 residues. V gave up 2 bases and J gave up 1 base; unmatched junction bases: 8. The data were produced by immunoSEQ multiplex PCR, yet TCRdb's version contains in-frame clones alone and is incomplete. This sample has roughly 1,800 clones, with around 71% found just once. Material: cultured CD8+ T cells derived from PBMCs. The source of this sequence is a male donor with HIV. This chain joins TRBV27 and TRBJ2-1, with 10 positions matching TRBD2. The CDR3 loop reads CASSLLAGVDRSYNEQFF. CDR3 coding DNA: TGTGCCAGCAGTTTACTAGCGGGAGTGGATAGGTCCTACAATGAGCAGTTCTTC.